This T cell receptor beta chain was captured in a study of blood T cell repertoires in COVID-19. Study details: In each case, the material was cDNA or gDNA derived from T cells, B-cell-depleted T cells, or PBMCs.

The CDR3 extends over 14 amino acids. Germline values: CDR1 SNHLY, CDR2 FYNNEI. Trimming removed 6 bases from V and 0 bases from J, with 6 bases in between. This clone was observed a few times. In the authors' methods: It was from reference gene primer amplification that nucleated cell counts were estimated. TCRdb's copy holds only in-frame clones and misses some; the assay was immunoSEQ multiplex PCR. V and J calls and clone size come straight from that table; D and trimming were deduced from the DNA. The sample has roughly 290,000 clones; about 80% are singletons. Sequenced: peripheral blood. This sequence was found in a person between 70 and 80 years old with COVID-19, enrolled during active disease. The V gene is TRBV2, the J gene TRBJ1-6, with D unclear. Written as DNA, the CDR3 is TGTGCCAGCAGGGCCAGCTCCTATAATTCACCCCTCCACTTT. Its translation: CASRASSYNSPLHF.